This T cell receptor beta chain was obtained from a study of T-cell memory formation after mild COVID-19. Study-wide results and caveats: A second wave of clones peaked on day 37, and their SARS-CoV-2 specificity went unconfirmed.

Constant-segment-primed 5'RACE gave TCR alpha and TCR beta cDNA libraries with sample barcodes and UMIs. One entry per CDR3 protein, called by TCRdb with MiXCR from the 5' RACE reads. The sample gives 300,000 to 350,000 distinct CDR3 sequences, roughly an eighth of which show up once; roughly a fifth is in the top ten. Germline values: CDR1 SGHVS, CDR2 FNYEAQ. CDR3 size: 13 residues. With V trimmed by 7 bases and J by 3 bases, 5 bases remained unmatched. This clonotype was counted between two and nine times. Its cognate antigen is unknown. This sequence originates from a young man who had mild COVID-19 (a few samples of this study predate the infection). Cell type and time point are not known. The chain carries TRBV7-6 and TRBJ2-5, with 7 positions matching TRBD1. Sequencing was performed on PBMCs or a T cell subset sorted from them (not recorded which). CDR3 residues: CASTRQGKETQYF. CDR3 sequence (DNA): TGTGCCAGCACCCGACAGGGAAAAGAGACCCAGTACTTC.